Below, 14 T cell receptor beta chains from the same sample are listed, as sequenced in a study of shared clonotypes between healthy human individuals. Cells designated naive CD8 were CD45RO-negative and were positively selected for CCR7, with terminally differentiated effector memory CD45RA+ cells excluded. Clones were read by immunoSEQ multiplex PCR, and TCRdb kept only the in-frame ones, dropping some. The data show 760,000 or so clones, about 96% seen once. Sequencing was carried out using naive CD8+ T cells sorted from blood. The source is a man aged 25 to 45 in good health.

This chain joins TRBV29-1 and TRBJ1-2; TRBD1 might be the D (5 bases). The germline V gene encodes CDR1 SQVTM and CDR2 ANQGSEA. The length of the CDR3 is 14 residues. Trimming stripped 5 bases from V and 8 bases from J, with 21 bases between. CDR3 in DNA: TGCAGCGTTCCGCCCCCACCAGGGAGTGGAGGCTACACCTTC. Amino acids: CSVPPPPGSGGYTF.

The V gene is TRBV10-1, the J gene TRBJ2-2, with 11 bases identical to TRBD2. Trimming at V came to 3 bases and at J to 5 bases, leaving 2 bases not matched to a gene. The CDR3 has 15 residues. Germline V gives CDR1 WNHNN, CDR2 SYGVQD (reference sequence). CDR3 in amino acids: CASSELAGETGELFF. CDR3 DNA sequence: TGCGCCAGCAGTGAACTAGCGGGAGAAACCGGGGAGCTGTTTTTT.

This chain links TRBV9 with TRBJ1-2; 7 nucleotides align to TRBD1. CDR1 SGDLS and CDR2 YYNGEE come from the germline V gene. The CDR3 has 12 residues. The J segment lost 4 bases and the V segment lost 5 bases, leaving 2 bases of the junction unmatched. DNA for the CDR3: TGTGCCAGCAGGCAGGGGGTCTATGGCTACACCTTC. Residues: CASRQGVYGYTF.

The chain combines TRBV7-3 with TRBJ2-1, with D tentatively TRBD1 (5 bases). The CDR3 contains 14 residues. The germline V gene encodes CDR1 SGHTA and CDR2 FQGTGA. With 5 bases removed from V and 5 bases from J, the gap between germline ends came to 13 bases. The chain's CDR3 is CASSETGTHNEQFF. CDR3 DNA: TGTGCCAGCAGCGAAACAGGAACCCACAATGAGCAGTTCTTC. Full variable domain (rest looked up from reference TRBV7-3 and TRBJ2-1): GAGVSQTPSNKVTEKGKYVELRCDPISGHTALYWYRQSLGQGPEFLIYFQGTGAADDSGLPNDRFFAVRPEGSVSTLKIQRTERGDSAVYLCASSETGTHNEQFFGPGTRLTVL.

The chain joins TRBV7-3 to TRBJ1-3; D remains unclear. Trimming pared 5 bases from V and 3 bases from J, leaving 8 bases between. There are 13 residues in the CDR3. Germline V gene data show CDR1 as SGHTA and CDR2 as FQGTGA. The CDR3 region has the DNA TGTGCCAGCAGCCCAGATCTTGGAAACACCATATATTTT. Residues: CASSPDLGNTIYF.

The genes are TRBV2 and TRBJ2-1; 12 bases align to TRBD2. There are 15 residues in the CDR3. V lost 8 bases, J lost 8 bases, and 10 bases stayed unmatched. From germline, CDR1 is SNHLY and CDR2 FYNNEI. Written as DNA, the CDR3 is TGTGCCAGCGGCCCACTAGCGGGAGGCCGATATGAGCAGTTCTTC. It translates to CASGPLAGGRYEQFF.

Concerning this clone: The junction departs from germline at one end; a sequencing error may be responsible. The chain is built from TRBV7-7 and TRBJ2-1; D is unresolved. The germline gives CDR1 SSHAT, CDR2 FNYEAQ (reference sequence). The CDR3 sequence is 14 residues long. The CDR3 DNA sequence: TGTGCCAGCAGCTTCCCCGGCTCCCACAATGAGCAGTTCTTC. Translated, it gives CASSFPGSHNEQFF.

This clone has ten or more counts. The sample carries other DNA sequences with the same CDR3. This chain links TRBV2 with TRBJ2-7, with TRBD2 as a possible D gene (6 bases). The V gene lost 6 bases and the J gene lost 0 bases, with 6 bases spanning the gap. The CDR3 has 12 amino acids. Germline-derived CDR1 and CDR2 are SNHLY and FYNNEI. In DNA form, the CDR3 reads TGTGCCAGCAGGGGGGGCTCCTACGAGCAGTACTTC. It yields the protein CASRGGSYEQYF.

The chain joins TRBV4-1 to TRBJ2-2; tentative D call: TRBD1 (5 bases). V shed 5 bases and J shed 4 bases, with 14 bases lying between them. CDR3 length equals 15 residues. Germline CDR1 reads MGHRA; CDR2 reads YSYEKL. The CDR3 coding sequence is TGCGCCAGCAGCGACGAGCAGGGCATCACCGGGGAGCTGTTTTTT. It codes for CASSDEQGITGELFF.

Written as DNA, the CDR3 is TGTGCCTGGAGTCACGTCGGAGGCCCCGATGAGCAGTTCTTC. Its translation is CAWSHVGGPDEQFF. The gene calls are TRBV30 and TRBJ2-1; TRBD2 is a possible D gene (5 bases). V lost 2 bases, J lost 8 bases, and 16 bases lay in between. Germline V gene data show CDR1 as GTSNPN and CDR2 as SVGIG (reference sequence). This CDR3 contains 14 residues.

The rearrangement uses TRBV28 and TRBJ2-7, with D hard to call. The V gene's germline CDR1 is MDHEN and CDR2 SYDVKM. Trimming shortened V by 8 bases and J by 1 base, and 9 bases separated the two germline ends. This CDR3 is built from 12 residues. CDR3 DNA: TGTGCCAGCGGCTATCGATCCTACGAGCAGTACTTC. Encoded protein: CASGYRSYEQYF.

The J gene is TRBJ2-7, the V gene TRBV27; TRBD1 is a possible D gene (6 bases). CDR3 length: 14 amino acids. Germline CDR1 reads MNHEY; CDR2 reads SMNVEV (reference sequence). Deletions cut 4 bases from V and 5 bases from J, with 15 bases between. CDR3 region: CASSSGTIGHEQYF. The DNA of the CDR3 is TGTGCCAGCAGTTCCGGGACAATCGGGCACGAGCAGTACTTC.

This clone was detected only once. The V call is TRBV10-2, the J call TRBJ2-3, with 8 bases lining up with TRBD2. The germline V gene encodes CDR1 WSHSY and CDR2 SAAADI. CDR3 size: 14 residues. Trimming took 3 bases from V and 4 from J; bases not matched to a gene: 3. The CDR3 sequence is CASSEAGAPDTQYF. DNA of the CDR3: TGCGCCAGCAGTGAAGCGGGAGCTCCAGATACGCAGTATTTT.

The CDR3 coding sequence is TGTGCCAGCAGCTTAAGCCTCGGGGACTACACCTTC. Translated, it gives CASSLSLGDYTF. The chain carries TRBV11-1 and TRBJ1-2; D not resolved. The CDR3 length is 12 residues. CDR1 and CDR2 from the germline V gene are SGHAT and FQDESV (reference sequence). The ends were cut back, 2 bases at V and 10 bases at J, with 11 bases in the middle.